This T cell receptor (beta chain) stems from a study of CD8 T cells in ankylosing spondylitis. This clonotype turned up a few times. Its target is not known. The authors made TCR beta libraries by quantitative 5'-RACE with molecular barcodes. MiXCR, run by TCRdb on the 5' RACE reads, gives a single entry per CDR3 protein. The sample includes 250,000 to 400,000 distinct CDR3 sequences, under 14% of them seen just once. Germline CDR1 SGHDT, CDR2 YYEEEE. This CDR3 is 15 amino acids long. With 4 bases clipped from V and 5 bases from J, the junction kept 10 bases outside the gene matches. Study observations and caveats: Certain motif variants had earlier been reported in reactive arthritis synovial fluid and blood. Disease-linked clones were reportedly significantly enriched in matched ankylosing spondylitis synovial fluid. Characteristic of ankylosing spondylitis blood, it appeared, was a TCR beta motif comprising several highly homologous variants.

The V gene is TRBV5-6, the J gene TRBJ2-5; 8 bases agree with TRBD1. The TCR originated in a female donor with ankylosing spondylitis or in good health (not recorded which). The sequenced material came from blood, either unsorted or a sorted T cell fraction (not recorded which). The DNA for the CDR3 is TGTGCCAGCAGCGATTTTCTACGGACAGGGGAGACCCAGTACTTC. This sequence encodes CASSDFLRTGETQYF.